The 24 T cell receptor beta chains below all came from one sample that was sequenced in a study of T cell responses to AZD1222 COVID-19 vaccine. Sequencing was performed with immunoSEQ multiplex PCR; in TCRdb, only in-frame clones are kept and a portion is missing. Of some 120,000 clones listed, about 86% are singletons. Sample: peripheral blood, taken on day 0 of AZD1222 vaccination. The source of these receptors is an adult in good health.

The CDR3 DNA sequence: TGTGCCAGCAGCGTAGGGACGAGACTAGCGGGAGGTACGAACACCGGGGAGCTGTTTTTT. Encoded protein: CASSVGTRLAGGTNTGELFF. This chain joins TRBV9 and TRBJ2-2; TRBD2 aligns across 13 bases. The CDR3 extends over 20 amino acids. With V trimmed by 0 bases and J by 0 bases, 8 bases remained unmatched. Germline CDR1 SGDLS, CDR2 YYNGEE.

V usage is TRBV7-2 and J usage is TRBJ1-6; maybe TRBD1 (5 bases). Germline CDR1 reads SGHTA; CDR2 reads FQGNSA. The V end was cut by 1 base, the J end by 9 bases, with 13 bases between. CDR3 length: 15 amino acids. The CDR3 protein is CASSLGQWGSSPLHF. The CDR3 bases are TGTGCCAGCAGCTTAGGACAATGGGGGAGTTCACCCCTCCACTTT.

The CDR3 DNA reads as TGCGCCAGCAGCCAGGGCGCAGGGGGCAAAGAGACCCAGTACTTC. Its protein product is CASSQGAGGKETQYF. The V and J genes are TRBV4-1 and TRBJ2-5; 8 bases line up with TRBD1. Germline V gene data show CDR1 as MGHRA and CDR2 as YSYEKL. The length of the CDR3 is 15 residues. J was trimmed by 3 bases and V by 3 bases; bases with no gene match: 6.

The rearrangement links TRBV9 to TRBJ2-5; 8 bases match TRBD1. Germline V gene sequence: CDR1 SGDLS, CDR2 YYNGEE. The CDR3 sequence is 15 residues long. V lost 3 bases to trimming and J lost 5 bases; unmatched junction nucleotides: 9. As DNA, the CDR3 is TGTGCCAGCAGCGCGACAGGGGCCAGAGGGGAGACCCAGTACTTC. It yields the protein CASSATGARGETQYF. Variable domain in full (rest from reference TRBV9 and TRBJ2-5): DSGVTQTPKHLITATGQRVTLRCSPRSGDLSVYWYQQSLDQGLQFLIQYYNGEERAKGNILERFSAQQFPDLHSELNLSSLELGDSALYFCASSATGARGETQYFGPGTRLLVL.

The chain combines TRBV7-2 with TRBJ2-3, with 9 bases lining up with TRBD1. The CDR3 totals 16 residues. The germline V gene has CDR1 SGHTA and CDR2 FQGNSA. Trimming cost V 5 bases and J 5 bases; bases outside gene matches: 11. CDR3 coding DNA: TGTGCCAGCAGCAGGCGTCCGGGACAGGGCGAAGATACGCAGTATTTT. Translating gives CASSRRPGQGEDTQYF.

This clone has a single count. Here the CDR3 reads CASRGRTGGSYEQYF. The CDR3 DNA is TGTGCCAGCAGGGGTAGGACAGGGGGCTCCTACGAGCAGTACTTC. V and J are TRBV6-5 and TRBJ2-7; 10 bases align to TRBD1. Germline assignment: CDR1 MNHEY and CDR2 SVGAGI. The CDR3 has 15 residues. V was clipped by 6 bases and J by 0 bases; unmatched bases: 5.

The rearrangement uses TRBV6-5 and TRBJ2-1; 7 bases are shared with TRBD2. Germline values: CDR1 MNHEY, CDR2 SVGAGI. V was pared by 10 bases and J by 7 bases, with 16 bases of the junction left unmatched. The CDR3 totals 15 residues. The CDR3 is CATLSTGTSANEQFF. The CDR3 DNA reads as TGTGCCACTCTCTCCACCGGCACTAGCGCTAATGAGCAGTTCTTC.

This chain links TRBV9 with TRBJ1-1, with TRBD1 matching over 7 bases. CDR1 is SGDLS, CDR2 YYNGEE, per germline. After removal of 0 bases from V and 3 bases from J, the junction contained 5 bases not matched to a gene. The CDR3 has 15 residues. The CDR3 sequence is CASSVGTGADTEAFF. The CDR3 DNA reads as TGTGCCAGCAGCGTAGGAACAGGGGCGGACACTGAAGCTTTCTTT.

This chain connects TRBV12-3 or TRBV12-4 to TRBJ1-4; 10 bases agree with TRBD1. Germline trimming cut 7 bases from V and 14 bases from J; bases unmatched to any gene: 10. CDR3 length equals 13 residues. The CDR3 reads CASTPPTGGILFF. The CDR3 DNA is TGTGCCAGCACCCCCCCGACAGGGGGCATTCTGTTTTTT.

As DNA, the CDR3 is TGTGCCAGCAGTTACGAGGTCCTATCACCCCTCCACTTT. It yields the protein CASSYEVLSPLHF. The V and J genes are TRBV6-5 and TRBJ1-6; the D is unclear. Trimming shortened V by 2 bases and J by 10 bases, and 9 bases separated the two germline ends. Germline loops: CDR1 MNHEY, CDR2 SVGAGI. This CDR3 has 13 amino acids.

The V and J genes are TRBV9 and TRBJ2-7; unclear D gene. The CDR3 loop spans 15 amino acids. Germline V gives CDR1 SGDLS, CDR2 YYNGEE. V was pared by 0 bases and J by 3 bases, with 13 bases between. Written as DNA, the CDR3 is TGTGCCAGCAGCGTAGGGCCCAGCCCCTTCTACGAGCAGTACTTC. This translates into CASSVGPSPFYEQYF.

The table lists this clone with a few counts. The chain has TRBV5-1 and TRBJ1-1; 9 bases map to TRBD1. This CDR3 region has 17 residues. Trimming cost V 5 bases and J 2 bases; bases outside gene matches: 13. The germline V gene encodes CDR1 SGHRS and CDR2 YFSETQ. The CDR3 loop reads CASSRYRTGDLNTEAFF. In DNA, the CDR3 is TGCGCCAGCAGTCGATATCGGACAGGGGACTTAAACACTGAAGCTTTCTTT.

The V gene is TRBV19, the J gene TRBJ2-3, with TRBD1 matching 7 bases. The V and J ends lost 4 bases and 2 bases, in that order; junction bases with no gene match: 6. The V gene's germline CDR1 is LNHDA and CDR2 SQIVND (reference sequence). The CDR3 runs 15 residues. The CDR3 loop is CASSRGTANTDTQYF. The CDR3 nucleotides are TGTGCCAGTAGTAGGGGGACAGCGAACACAGATACGCAGTATTTT. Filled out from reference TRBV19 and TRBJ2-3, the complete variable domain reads DGGITQSPKYLFRKEGQNVTLSCEQNLNHDAMYWYRQDPGQGLRLIYYSQIVNDFQKGDIAEGYSVSREKKESFPLTVTSAQKNPTAFYLCASSRGTANTDTQYFGPGTRLTVL.

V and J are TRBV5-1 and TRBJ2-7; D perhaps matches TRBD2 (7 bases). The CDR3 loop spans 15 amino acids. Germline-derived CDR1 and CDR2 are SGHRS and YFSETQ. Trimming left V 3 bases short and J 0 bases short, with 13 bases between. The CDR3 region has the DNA TGCGCCAGCAGCTGGCGGGGGACAAGCTCCTACGAGCAGTACTTC. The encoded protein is CASSWRGTSSYEQYF.

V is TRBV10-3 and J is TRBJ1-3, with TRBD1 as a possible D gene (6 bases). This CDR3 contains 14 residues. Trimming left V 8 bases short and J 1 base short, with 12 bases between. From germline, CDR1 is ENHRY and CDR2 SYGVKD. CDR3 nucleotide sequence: TGTGCCATCTCGGGGGGCGCTTCTGGAAACACCATATATTTT. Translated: CAISGGASGNTIYF.

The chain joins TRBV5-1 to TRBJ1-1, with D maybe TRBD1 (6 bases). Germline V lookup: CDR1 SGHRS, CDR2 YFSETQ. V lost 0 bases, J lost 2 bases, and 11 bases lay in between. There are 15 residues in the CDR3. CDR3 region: CASSLDGQSNTEAFF. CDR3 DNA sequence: TGCGCCAGCAGCTTGGATGGACAGTCCAACACTGAAGCTTTCTTT.

The CDR3 nucleotides are TGTGCCAGCAGCATAGAAAGGACAGGGTCCGGAAACACCATATATTTT. This sequence encodes CASSIERTGSGNTIYF. This sequence joins TRBV7-9 and TRBJ1-3; 8 bases map to TRBD1. This CDR3 region has 16 residues. Germline CDR1 and CDR2: SEHNR and FQNEAQ (reference sequence). The ends lost 5 bases at V and 4 bases at J; junction bases unmatched: 10.

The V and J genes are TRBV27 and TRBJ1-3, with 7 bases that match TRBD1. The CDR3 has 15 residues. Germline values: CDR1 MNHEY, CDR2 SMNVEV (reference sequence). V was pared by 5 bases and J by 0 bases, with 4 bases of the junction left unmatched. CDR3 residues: CASSRQGFSGNTIYF. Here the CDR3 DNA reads TGTGCCAGCAGTCGACAGGGCTTCTCTGGAAACACCATATATTTT.

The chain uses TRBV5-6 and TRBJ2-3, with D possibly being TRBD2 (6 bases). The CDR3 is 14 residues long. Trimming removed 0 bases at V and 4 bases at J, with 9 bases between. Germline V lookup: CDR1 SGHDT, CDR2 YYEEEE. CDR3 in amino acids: CASSLGLVSDTQYF. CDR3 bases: TGTGCCAGCAGCTTGGGACTAGTCTCAGATACGCAGTATTTT. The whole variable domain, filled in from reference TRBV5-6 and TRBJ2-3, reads DAGVTQSPTHLIKTRGQQVTLRCSPKSGHDTVSWYQQALGQGPQFIFQYYEEEERQRGNFPDRFSGHQFPNYSSELNVNALLLGDSALYLCASSLGLVSDTQYFGPGTRLTVL.

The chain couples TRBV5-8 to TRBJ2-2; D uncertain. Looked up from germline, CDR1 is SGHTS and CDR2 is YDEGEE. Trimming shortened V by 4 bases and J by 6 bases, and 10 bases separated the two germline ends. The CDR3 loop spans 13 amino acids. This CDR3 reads CASSLTHPGELFF. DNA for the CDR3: TGTGCCAGCAGCCTTACTCATCCCGGGGAGCTGTTTTTT.

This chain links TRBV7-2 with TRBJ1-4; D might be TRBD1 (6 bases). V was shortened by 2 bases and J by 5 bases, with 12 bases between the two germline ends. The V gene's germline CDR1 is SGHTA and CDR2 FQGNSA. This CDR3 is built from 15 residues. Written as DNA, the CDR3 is TGTGCCAGCAGCTTACGGGGACATAAGAATGAAAAACTGTTTTTT. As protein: CASSLRGHKNEKLFF.

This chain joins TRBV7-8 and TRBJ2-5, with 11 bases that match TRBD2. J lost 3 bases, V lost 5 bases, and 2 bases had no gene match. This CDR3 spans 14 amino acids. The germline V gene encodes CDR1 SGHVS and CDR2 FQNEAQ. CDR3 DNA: TGTGCCAGCAGCGAGACTAGCGGGGAAGAGACCCAGTACTTC. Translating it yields CASSETSGEETQYF. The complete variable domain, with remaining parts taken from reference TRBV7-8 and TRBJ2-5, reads GAGVSQSPRYKVAKRGQDVALRCDPISGHVSLFWYQQALGQGPEFLTYFQNEAQLDKSGLPSDRFFAERPEGSVSTLKIQRTQQEDSAVYLCASSETSGEETQYFGPGTRLLVL.

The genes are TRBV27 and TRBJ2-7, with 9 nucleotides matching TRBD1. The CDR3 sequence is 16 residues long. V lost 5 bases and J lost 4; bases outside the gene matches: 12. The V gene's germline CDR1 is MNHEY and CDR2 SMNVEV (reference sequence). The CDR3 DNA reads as TGTGCCAGCAGTAAAGAATCCGGGACAGGGCCTTACGAGCAGTACTTC. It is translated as CASSKESGTGPYEQYF.

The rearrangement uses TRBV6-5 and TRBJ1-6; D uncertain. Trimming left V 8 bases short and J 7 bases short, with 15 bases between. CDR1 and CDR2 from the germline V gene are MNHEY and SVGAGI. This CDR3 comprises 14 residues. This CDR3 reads CASRPGLTNSPLHF. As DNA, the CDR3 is TGTGCCAGCCGGCCGGGCCTAACCAATTCACCCCTCCACTTT.